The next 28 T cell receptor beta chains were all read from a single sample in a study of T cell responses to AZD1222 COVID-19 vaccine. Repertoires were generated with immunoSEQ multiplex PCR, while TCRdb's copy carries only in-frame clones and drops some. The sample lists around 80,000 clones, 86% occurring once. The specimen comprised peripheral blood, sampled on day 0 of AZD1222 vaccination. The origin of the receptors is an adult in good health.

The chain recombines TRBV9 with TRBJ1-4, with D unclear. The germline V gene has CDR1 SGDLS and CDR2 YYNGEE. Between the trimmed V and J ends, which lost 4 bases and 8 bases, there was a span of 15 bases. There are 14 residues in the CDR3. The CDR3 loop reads CASSPFATGEKLFF. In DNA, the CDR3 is TGTGCCAGCAGCCCCTTTGCAACGGGAGAAAAACTGTTTTTT. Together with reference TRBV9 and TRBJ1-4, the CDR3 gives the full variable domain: DSGVTQTPKHLITATGQRVTLRCSPRSGDLSVYWYQQSLDQGLQFLIQYYNGEERAKGNILERFSAQQFPDLHSELNLSSLELGDSALYFCASSPFATGEKLFFGSGTQLSVL.

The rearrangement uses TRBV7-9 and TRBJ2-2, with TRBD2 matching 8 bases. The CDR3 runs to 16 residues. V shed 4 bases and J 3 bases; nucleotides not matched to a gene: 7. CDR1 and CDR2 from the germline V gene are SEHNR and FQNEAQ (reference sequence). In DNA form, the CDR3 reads TGTGCCAGCAGCTATCTACCAGCGGGAGACACCGGGGAGCTGTTTTTT. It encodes CASSYLPAGDTGELFF.

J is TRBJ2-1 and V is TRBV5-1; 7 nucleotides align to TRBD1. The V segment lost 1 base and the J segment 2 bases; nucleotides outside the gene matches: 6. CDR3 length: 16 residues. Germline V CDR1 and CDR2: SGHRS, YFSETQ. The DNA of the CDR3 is TGCGCCAGCAGCTTGACCGGGACAGCTACCTACAATGAGCAGTTCTTC. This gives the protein CASSLTGTATYNEQFF.

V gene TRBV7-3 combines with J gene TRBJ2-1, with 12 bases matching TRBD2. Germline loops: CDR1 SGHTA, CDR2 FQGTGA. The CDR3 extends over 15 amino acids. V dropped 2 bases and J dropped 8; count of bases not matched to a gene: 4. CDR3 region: CASSLALAGGHEQFF. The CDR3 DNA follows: TGTGCCAGCAGCTTAGCTCTAGCGGGAGGGCATGAGCAGTTCTTC.

The CDR3 DNA reads as TGTGCCAGCGTAATCGGTAGCAATCAGCCCCAGCATTTT. The encoded protein is CASVIGSNQPQHF. The chain employs TRBV12-3 or TRBV12-4 and TRBJ1-5; D remains unclear. Trimming took off 8 bases at V and 0 bases at J, with 8 bases between the two ends. This CDR3 comprises 13 residues.

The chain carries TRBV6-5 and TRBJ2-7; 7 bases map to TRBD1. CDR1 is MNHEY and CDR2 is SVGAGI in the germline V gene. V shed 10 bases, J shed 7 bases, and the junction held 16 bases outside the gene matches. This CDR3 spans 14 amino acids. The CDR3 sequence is CATRQGGPLGEQYF. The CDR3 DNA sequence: TGTGCCACCAGACAGGGTGGGCCTCTTGGGGAGCAGTACTTC.

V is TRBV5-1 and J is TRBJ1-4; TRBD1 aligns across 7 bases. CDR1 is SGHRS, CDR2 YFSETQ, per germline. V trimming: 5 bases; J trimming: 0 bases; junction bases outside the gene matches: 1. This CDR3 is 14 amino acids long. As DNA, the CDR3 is TGCGCCAGCAGAACAGGGGCAACTAATGAAAAACTGTTTTTT. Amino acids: CASRTGATNEKLFF. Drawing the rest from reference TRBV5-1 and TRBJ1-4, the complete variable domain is KAGVTQTPRYLIKTRGQQVTLSCSPISGHRSVSWYQQTPGQGLQFLFEYFSETQRNKGNFPGRFSGRQFSNSRSEMNVSTLELGDSALYLCASRTGATNEKLFFGSGTQLSVL.

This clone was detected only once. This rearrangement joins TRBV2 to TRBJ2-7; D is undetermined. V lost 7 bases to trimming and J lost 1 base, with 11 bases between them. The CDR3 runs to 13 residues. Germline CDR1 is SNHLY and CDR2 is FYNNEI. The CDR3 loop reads CASMGGSSYEQYF. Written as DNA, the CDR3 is TGTGCCAGCATGGGCGGAAGTTCCTACGAGCAGTACTTC.

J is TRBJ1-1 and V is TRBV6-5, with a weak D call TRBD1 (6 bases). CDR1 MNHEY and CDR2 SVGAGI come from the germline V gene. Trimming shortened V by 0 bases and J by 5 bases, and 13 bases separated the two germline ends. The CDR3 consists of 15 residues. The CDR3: CASSYSGRGGTEAFF. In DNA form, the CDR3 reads TGTGCCAGCAGTTACTCTGGCAGGGGCGGGACTGAAGCTTTCTTT.

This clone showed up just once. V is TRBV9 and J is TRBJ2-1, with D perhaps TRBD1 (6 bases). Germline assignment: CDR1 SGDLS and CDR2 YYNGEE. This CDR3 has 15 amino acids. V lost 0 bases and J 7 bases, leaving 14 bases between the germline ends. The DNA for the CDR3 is TGTGCCAGCAGCGTAGCTACGACAGGACGGAATGAGCAGTTCTTC. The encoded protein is CASSVATTGRNEQFF.

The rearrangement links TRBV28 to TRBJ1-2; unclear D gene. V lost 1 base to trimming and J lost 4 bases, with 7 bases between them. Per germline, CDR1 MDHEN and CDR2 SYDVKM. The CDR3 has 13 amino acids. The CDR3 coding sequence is TGTGCCAGCAGTTTATTTTCGGGCTATGGCTACACCTTC. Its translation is CASSLFSGYGYTF.

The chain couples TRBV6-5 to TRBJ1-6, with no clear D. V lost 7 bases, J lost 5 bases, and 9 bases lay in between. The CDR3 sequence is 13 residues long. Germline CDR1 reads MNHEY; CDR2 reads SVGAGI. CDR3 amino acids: CASNGQNNSPLHF. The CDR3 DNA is TGTGCCAGCAATGGGCAGAATAATTCACCCCTCCACTTT.

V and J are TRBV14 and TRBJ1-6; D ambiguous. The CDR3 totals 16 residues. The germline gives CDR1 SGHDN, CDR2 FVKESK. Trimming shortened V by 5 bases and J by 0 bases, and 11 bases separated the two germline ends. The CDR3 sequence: CASSSLRNSYNSPLHF. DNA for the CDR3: TGTGCCAGCAGCTCCCTGAGAAACTCCTATAATTCACCCCTCCACTTT. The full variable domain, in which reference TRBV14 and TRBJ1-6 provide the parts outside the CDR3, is EAGVTQFPSHSVIEKGQTVTLRCDPISGHDNLYWYRRVMGKEIKFLLHFVKESKQDESGMPNNRFLAERTGGTYSTLKVQPAELEDSGVYFCASSSLRNSYNSPLHFGNGTRLTVT.

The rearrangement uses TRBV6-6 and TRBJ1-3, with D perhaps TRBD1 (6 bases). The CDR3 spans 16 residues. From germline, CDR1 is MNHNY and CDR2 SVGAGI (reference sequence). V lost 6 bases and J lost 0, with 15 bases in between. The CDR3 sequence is CASSPLRGTSGNTIYF. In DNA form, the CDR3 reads TGTGCCAGCAGCCCCCTGAGGGGGACCTCTGGAAACACCATATATTTT.

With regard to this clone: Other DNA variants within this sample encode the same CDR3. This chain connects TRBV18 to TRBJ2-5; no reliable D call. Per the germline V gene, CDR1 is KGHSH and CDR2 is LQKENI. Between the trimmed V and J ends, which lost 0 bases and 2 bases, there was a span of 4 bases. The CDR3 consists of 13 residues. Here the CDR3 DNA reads TGTGCCAGCTCACCACCGGGACAAGAGACCCAGTACTTC. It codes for CASSPPGQETQYF.

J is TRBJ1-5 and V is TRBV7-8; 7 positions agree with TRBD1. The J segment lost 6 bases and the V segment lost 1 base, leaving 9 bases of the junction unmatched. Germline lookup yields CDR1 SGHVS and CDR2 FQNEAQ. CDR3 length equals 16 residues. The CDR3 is CASSLEPGQSFQPQHF. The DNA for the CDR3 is TGTGCCAGCAGCTTAGAACCGGGACAGAGTTTTCAGCCCCAGCATTTT. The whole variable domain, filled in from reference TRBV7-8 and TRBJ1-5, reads GAGVSQSPRYKVAKRGQDVALRCDPISGHVSLFWYQQALGQGPEFLTYFQNEAQLDKSGLPSDRFFAERPEGSVSTLKIQRTQQEDSAVYLCASSLEPGQSFQPQHFGDGTRLSIL.

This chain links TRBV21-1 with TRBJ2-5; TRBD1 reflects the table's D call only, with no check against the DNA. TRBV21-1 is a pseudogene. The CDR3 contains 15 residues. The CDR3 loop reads CASSKCQTGTKTQYF. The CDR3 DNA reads TGTGCCAGCAGCAAATGCCAGACAGGGACGAAGACCCAGTACTTC.

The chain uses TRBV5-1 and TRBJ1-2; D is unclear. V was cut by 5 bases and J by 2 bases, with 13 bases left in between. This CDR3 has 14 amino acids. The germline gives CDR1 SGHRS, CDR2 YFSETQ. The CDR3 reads CASSGGGSNYGYTF. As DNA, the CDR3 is TGCGCCAGCAGTGGAGGAGGCTCGAACTATGGCTACACCTTC.

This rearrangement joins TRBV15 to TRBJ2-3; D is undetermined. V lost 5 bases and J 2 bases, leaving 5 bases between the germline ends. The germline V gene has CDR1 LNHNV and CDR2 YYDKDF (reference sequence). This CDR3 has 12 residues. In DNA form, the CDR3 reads TGTGCCACCAGCTACTTCACAGATACGCAGTATTTT. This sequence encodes CATSYFTDTQYF.

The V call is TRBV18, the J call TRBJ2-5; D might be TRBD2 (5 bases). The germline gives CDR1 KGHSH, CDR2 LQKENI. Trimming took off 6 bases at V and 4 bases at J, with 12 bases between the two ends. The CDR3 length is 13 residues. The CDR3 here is CASSPGVVETQYF. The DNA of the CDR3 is TGTGCCAGCTCTCCCGGGGTCGTAGAGACCCAGTACTTC.

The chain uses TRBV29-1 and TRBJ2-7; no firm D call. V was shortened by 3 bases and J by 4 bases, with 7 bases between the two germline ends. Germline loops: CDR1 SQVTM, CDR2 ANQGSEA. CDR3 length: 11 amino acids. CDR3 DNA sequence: TGCAGCGTTGACATCCAGTACGAGCAGTACTTC. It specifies CSVDIQYEQYF.

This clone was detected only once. CDR3: CATSGRRGSSYNSPLHF. CDR3 sequence (DNA): TGTGCCACCAGCGGCCGAAGGGGTTCATCCTATAATTCACCCCTCCACTTT. The V call is TRBV15, the J call TRBJ1-6; D possibly corresponds to TRBD1 (5 bases). This CDR3 is 17 amino acids long. CDR1 and CDR2 (germline): LNHNV, YYDKDF (reference sequence). With 5 bases removed from V and 1 base from J, the gap between germline ends came to 15 bases.

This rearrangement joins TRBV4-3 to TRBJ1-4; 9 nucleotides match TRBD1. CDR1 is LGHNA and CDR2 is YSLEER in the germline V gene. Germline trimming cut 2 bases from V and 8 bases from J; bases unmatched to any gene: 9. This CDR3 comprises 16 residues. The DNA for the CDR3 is TGCGCCAGCAGCCAAAATGGACAGGGGTTCGCCGAAAAACTGTTTTTT. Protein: CASSQNGQGFAEKLFF.

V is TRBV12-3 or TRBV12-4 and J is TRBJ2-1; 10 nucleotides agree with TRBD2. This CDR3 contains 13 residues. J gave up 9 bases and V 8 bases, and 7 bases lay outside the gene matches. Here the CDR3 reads CASWLAGVFEQFF. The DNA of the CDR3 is TGTGCCAGCTGGCTAGCGGGAGTCTTTGAGCAGTTCTTC.

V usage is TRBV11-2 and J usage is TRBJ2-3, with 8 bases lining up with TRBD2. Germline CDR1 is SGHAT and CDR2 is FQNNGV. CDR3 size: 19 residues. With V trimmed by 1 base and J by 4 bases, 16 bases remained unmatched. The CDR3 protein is CASSLGPGGPSILADTQYF. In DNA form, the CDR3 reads TGTGCCAGCAGCTTAGGTCCGGGAGGGCCATCGATTCTCGCAGATACGCAGTATTTT.

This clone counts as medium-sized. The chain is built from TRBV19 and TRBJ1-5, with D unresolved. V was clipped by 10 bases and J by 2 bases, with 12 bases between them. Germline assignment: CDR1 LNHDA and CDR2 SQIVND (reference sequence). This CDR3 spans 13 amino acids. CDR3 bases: TGTGCCACGAGTGTGAGGGGCAATCAGCCCCAGCATTTT. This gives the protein CATSVRGNQPQHF.

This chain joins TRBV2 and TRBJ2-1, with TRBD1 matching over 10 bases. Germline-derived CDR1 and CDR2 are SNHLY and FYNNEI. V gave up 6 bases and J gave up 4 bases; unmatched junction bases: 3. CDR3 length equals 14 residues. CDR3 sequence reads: CASRWDRGYNEQFF. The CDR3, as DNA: TGTGCCAGCAGATGGGACAGGGGTTACAATGAGCAGTTCTTC.

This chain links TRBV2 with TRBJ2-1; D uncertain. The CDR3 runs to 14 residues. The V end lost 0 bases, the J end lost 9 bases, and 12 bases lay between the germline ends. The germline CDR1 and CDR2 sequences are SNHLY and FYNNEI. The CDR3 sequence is CASSEALQVPEQFF. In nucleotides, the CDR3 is TGTGCCAGCAGTGAAGCGCTTCAGGTACCTGAGCAGTTCTTC.